These 17 T cell receptor beta chains were sequenced from one sample in a study of T-cell reconstitution after alpha-beta-depleted transplantation in children. Molecular barcoding with unique molecular identifiers was used for the TCRbeta library. Each CDR3 protein is one row after TCRdb ran MiXCR on the PCR reads. The sample has approximately 110,000 distinct CDR3 sequences, 23% seen once. This sample comprised PBMCs, mostly from graft donor cells, obtained 180 days after TCRalphabeta/CD19-depleted stem cell transplant. The source is a male patient between 2 and 10 years old who had a stem cell transplant for chronic granulomatous disease, so the T cells may come from the graft donor.

The rearrangement uses TRBV5-1 and TRBJ1-6; maybe TRBD1 (5 bases). Germline CDR1 reads SGHRS; CDR2 reads YFSETQ. Trimming cost V 0 bases and J 10 bases, with 11 bases left between them. The CDR3 loop spans 14 amino acids. This CDR3 is CASSLEGADSPLHF. The CDR3 DNA sequence: TGCGCCAGCAGCTTGGAAGGGGCGGACTCACCCCTCCACTTT.

This clonotype appeared a single time. The chain combines TRBV5-1 with TRBJ2-7; D might be TRBD2 (6 bases). V was trimmed by 4 bases and J by 5 bases, leaving 16 bases between them. Germline assignment: CDR1 SGHRS and CDR2 YFSETQ. The CDR3 has 14 residues. This CDR3 reads CASSQLWGVDEQYF. In DNA, the CDR3 is TGCGCCAGCAGCCAACTCTGGGGGGTGGACGAGCAGTACTTC.

This clonotype appeared a few times. The chain is built from TRBV7-2 and TRBJ2-3; 7 bases align to TRBD2. Germline CDR1 reads SGHTA; CDR2 reads FQGNSA. The V and J ends lost 5 bases and 2 bases, in that order; junction bases with no gene match: 4. The CDR3 is made up of 14 amino acids. The CDR3 coding sequence is TGTGCCAGCAGCCAGCGGGACTACACAGATACGCAGTATTTT. Protein: CASSQRDYTDTQYF.

This clonotype appeared a few times. The V gene is TRBV9, the J gene TRBJ1-6; 10 nucleotides match TRBD1. Germline assignment: CDR1 SGDLS and CDR2 YYNGEE. The J segment lost 8 bases and the V segment lost 3 bases, leaving 2 bases of the junction unmatched. This CDR3 comprises 14 residues. The CDR3 spells CASSDGTGDSPLHF. Here the CDR3 DNA reads TGTGCCAGCAGCGACGGGACAGGGGATTCACCCCTCCACTTT.

The rearrangement joins TRBV11-3 to TRBJ2-3; D gene ambiguous. The CDR3 spans 14 residues. CDR1 and CDR2 from the germline V gene are SGHNT and YENEEA. The germline V and J ends were trimmed by 5 bases and 1 base, with 10 bases remaining between them. The DNA of the CDR3 is TGTGCCAGCAGCCCGCACCGGGGCACAGATACGCAGTATTTT. Protein product: CASSPHRGTDTQYF.

This clonotype was recorded at least ten times. V gene TRBV20-1 combines with J gene TRBJ2-1, with a weak D call TRBD1 (6 bases). This CDR3 contains 11 residues. CDR1 and CDR2 from the germline V gene are DFQATT and SNEGSKA (reference sequence). V lost 5 bases and J lost 8, with 10 bases in between. Written as DNA, the CDR3 is TGCAGTGCTGCGGACAGTGATGAGCAGTTCTTC. It specifies CSAADSDEQFF.

This clonotype appeared many times. The chain couples TRBV12-3 or TRBV12-4 to TRBJ2-7; D is unresolved. The CDR3 covers 10 residues. The ends were cut back, 9 bases at V and 3 bases at J, with 6 bases in the middle. CDR3 in amino acids: CASGYYEQYF. The CDR3 coding sequence is TGTGCCAGTGGGTACTACGAGCAGTACTTC.

This clonotype was observed a handful of times. This may stem from a read error, because a much larger clone lies one nucleotide away. The chain uses TRBV24-1 and TRBJ1-2; no clear D. Per germline, CDR1 KGHDR and CDR2 SFDVKD. The ends were cut back, 12 bases at V and 9 bases at J, with 19 bases in the middle. CDR3 size: 12 residues. DNA of the CDR3: TGTGCCCCCAATCCCCGGAGGCGCAGCTACACCTTC. As protein: CAPNPRRRSYTF.

There are many counts of this clonotype. V and J are TRBV20-1 and TRBJ2-7; 14 bases map to TRBD2. CDR1 is DFQATT and CDR2 is SNEGSKA in the germline V gene (reference sequence). The V gene end was trimmed by 4 bases and the J gene end by 2 bases; junction bases not matched to a gene: 7. The CDR3 length is 16 residues. The DNA of the CDR3 is TGCAGTGCTACCGGGACTAGCGGGGGCGAAGCCTACGAGCAGTACTTC. This sequence encodes CSATGTSGGEAYEQYF.

The chain employs TRBV3-1 and TRBJ2-2; D is possibly TRBD1 or TRBD2 (5 bases each). CDR3 size: 13 residues. With 2 bases removed from V and 16 bases from J, the gap between germline ends came to 17 bases. CDR1 and CDR2 (germline): LGHDT, YNNKEL (reference sequence). The CDR3 loop is CASSQHEKGTQFF. As DNA, the CDR3 is TGTGCCAGCAGCCAACACGAGAAAGGGACGCAGTTTTTT.

The genes are TRBV28 and TRBJ2-1, with 12 positions matching TRBD1. The germline V gene has CDR1 MDHEN and CDR2 SYDVKM. Germline trimming cut 3 bases from V and 6 bases from J; bases unmatched to any gene: 6. CDR3 length equals 16 residues. The CDR3 loop is CASSLIGTGGLNEQFF. The CDR3 nucleotides read TGTGCCAGCAGTTTGATCGGGACAGGGGGCCTCAATGAGCAGTTCTTC.

This clonotype was picked up one time. The V and J genes are TRBV28 and TRBJ2-7; TRBD1 aligns across 9 bases. V lost 7 bases, J lost 3 bases, and 10 bases stayed unmatched. CDR3 length: 15 residues. Germline assignment: CDR1 MDHEN and CDR2 SYDVKM. Here the CDR3 reads CASTPSDRGLYEQYF. The DNA for the CDR3 is TGTGCCAGCACACCCTCGGACAGGGGCCTCTACGAGCAGTACTTC.

At least ten counts were recorded for this clonotype. The chain employs TRBV5-1 and TRBJ1-5; no reliable D call. The ends were cut back, 1 base at V and 0 bases at J, with 2 bases in the middle. The germline gives CDR1 SGHRS, CDR2 YFSETQ. The length of the CDR3 is 13 residues. The DNA of the CDR3 is TGCGCCAGCAGCTTGTCTAGCAATCAGCCCCAGCATTTT. Protein product: CASSLSSNQPQHF.

This clonotype was observed at least ten times. The J gene is TRBJ2-1, the V gene TRBV7-9; D is ambiguous. V was pared by 2 bases and J by 2 bases, with 13 bases between. In germline, CDR1 is SEHNR, CDR2 FQNEAQ (reference sequence). The CDR3 spans 16 residues. This CDR3 is CASSLSPLLAYNEQFF. CDR3 bases: TGTGCCAGCAGCTTATCTCCTTTATTGGCCTACAATGAGCAGTTCTTC.

This clonotype showed up just a few times. The chain recombines TRBV7-9 with TRBJ2-5, with D maybe TRBD2 (6 bases). The CDR3 has 15 amino acids. V gave up 5 bases and J gave up 7 bases, with 20 bases separating them. The germline V gene encodes CDR1 SEHNR and CDR2 FQNEAQ (reference sequence). CDR3 amino acids: CASSPPLGGLWTQYF. The CDR3 DNA is TGTGCCAGCAGCCCACCTCTCGGGGGATTGTGGACCCAGTACTTC.

This rearrangement joins TRBV27 to TRBJ2-1; D unresolved. Germline loops: CDR1 MNHEY, CDR2 SMNVEV (reference sequence). With 10 bases removed from V and 4 bases from J, the gap between germline ends came to 20 bases. The CDR3 totals 15 residues. The CDR3: CATDLMGRVYNEQFF. Here the CDR3 DNA reads TGTGCCACCGATCTGATGGGTAGGGTTTACAATGAGCAGTTCTTC.

This sequence joins TRBV12-3 or TRBV12-4 and TRBJ2-1; unclear D gene. V was pared by 3 bases and J by 2 bases, with 8 bases between. The CDR3 runs to 14 residues. CDR3 loop: CASSLTVTYNEQFF. CDR3 bases: TGTGCCAGCAGTTTGACGGTGACCTACAATGAGCAGTTCTTC.